The present entry profiles one T cell receptor beta chain with its context. The data were taken from a study of blood T cell repertoires in COVID-19. Study background: Spain, Italy and the United States supplied samples that represented acute and convalescent COVID-19. In each case, the material was cDNA or gDNA derived from T cells, B-cell-depleted T cells, or PBMCs.

Authors' data handling: Estimates of nucleated cell counts were drawn from the amplification of reference gene primers. Sequencing was performed with immunoSEQ multiplex PCR; in TCRdb, only in-frame clones are kept and a portion is missing. V and J calls and clone size are those listed in that table; D and trimming were worked out from the DNA. This sample has about 100,000 clones; over 75% occur once, and the top ten carry about 6.9%. The CDR3 extends over 17 amino acids. The trim removed 1 base at V and 2 bases at J, leaving 9 bases unmatched. In germline, CDR1 is SGHRS, CDR2 YFSETQ. The sequencing sample was made of peripheral blood. The gene calls are TRBV5-1 and TRBJ2-1; 7 bases are shared with TRBD2. This receptor was taken from a man aged 30 to 45 in a cohort sampled during active COVID-19. The CDR3 DNA reads TGCGCCAGCAGCTTGACGGGGGGACCCCCTACCTACAATGAGCAGTTCTTC. Its translation is CASSLTGGPPTYNEQFF.